The text below deals with one TCR beta chain. The antigen is unknown. Clones were sequenced by immunoSEQ multiplex PCR, and TCRdb holds only the in-frame ones, with some missing. This repertoire shows some 190,000 clones, 70% to 90% found once; its top ten account for over 6%. This entry belongs to a study of T cell responses to AZD1222 COVID-19 vaccine. Study in general: The study pooled second doses at about 4 or about 12 weeks. Study-wide results and caveats: Baseline serostatus was positive in only six AZD1222 recipients. Spike-specific TCR breadth and depth were elevated following two AZD1222 doses.

The germline V and J ends were trimmed by 5 bases and 8 bases, with 12 bases remaining between them. The CDR3 sequence is 13 residues long. Per the germline V gene, CDR1 is LGHDT and CDR2 is YNNKEL (reference sequence). This sample comprised peripheral blood, obtained on day 0 of AZD1222 vaccination. This rearrangement joins TRBV3-1 (or the pseudogene TRBV3-2) to TRBJ2-2, with D possibly TRBD1 on 6 matching bases. The clonotype comes from an adult in good health. The CDR3 is CASSGTRFGELFF. In DNA form, the CDR3 reads TGTGCCAGCAGCGGGACACGCTTTGGGGAGCTGTTTTTT.